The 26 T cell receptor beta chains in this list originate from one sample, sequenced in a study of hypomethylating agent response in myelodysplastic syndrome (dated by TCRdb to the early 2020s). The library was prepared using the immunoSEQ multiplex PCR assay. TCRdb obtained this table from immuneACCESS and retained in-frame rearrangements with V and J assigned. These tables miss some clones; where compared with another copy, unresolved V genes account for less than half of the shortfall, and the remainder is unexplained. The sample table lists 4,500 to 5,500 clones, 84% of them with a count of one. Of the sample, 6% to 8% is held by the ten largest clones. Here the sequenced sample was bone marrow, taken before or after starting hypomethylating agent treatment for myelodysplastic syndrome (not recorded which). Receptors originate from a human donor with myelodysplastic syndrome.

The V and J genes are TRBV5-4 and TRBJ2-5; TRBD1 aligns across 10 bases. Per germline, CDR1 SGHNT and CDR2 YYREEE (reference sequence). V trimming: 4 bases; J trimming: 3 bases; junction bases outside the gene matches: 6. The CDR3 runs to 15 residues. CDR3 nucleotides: TGTGCCAGCAGCCCATCCGGGACAGGGGAAGAGACCCAGTACTTC. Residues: CASSPSGTGEETQYF.

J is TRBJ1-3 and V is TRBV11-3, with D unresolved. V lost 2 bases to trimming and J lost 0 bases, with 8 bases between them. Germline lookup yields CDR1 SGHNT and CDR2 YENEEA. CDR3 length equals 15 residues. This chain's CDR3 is CASSLSGNSGNTIYF. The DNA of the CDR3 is TGTGCCAGCAGCTTATCGGGAAACTCTGGAAACACCATATATTTT.

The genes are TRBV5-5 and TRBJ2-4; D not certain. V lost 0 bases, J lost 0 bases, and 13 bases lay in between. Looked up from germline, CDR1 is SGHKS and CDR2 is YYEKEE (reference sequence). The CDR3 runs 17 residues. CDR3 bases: TGTGCCAGCAGCTTGGGTCAGCCGCCGATAGCCAAAAACATTCAGTACTTC. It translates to CASSLGQPPIAKNIQYF.

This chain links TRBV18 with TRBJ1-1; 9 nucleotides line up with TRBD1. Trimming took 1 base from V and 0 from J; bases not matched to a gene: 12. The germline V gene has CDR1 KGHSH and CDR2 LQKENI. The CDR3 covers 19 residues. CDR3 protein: CASSPQVTGGQGMNTEAFF. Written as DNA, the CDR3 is TGTGCCAGCTCACCACAGGTCACAGGGGGCCAAGGGATGAACACTGAAGCTTTCTTT.

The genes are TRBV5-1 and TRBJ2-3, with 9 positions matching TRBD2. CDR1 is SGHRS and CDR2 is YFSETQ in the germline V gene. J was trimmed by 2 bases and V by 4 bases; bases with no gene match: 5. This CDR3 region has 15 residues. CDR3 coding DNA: TGCGCCAGCAGCACCGGGACTAGCTTCACAGATACGCAGTATTTT. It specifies CASSTGTSFTDTQYF.

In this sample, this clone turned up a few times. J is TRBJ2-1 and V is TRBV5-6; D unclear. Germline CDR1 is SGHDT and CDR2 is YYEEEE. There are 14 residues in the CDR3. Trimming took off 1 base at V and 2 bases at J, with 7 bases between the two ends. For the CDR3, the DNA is TGTGCCAGCAGCTTGATGACCGCCTACAATGAGCAGTTCTTC. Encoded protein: CASSLMTAYNEQFF.

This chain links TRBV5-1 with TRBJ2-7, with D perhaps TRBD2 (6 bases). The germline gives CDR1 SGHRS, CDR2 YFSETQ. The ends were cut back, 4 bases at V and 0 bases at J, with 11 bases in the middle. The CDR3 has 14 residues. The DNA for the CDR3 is TGCGCCAGCAGCCCCCGGGAGCCCTCCTACGAGCAGTACGTC. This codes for CASSPREPSYEQYV.

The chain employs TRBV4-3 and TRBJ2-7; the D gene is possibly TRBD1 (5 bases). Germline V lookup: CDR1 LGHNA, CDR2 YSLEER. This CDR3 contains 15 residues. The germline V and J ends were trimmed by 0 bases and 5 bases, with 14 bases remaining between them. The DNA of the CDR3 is TGCGCCAGCAGCCAAGATTCCAGGGCTCGGGACGAGCAGTACTTC. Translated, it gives CASSQDSRARDEQYF.

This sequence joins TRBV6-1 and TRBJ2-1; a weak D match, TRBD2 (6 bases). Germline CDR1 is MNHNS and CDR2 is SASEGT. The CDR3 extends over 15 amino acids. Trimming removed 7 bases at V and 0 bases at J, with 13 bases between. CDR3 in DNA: TGTGCCAGCACCGGAGGGGCCTACTCCTACAATGAGCAGTTCTTC. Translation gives CASTGGAYSYNEQFF.

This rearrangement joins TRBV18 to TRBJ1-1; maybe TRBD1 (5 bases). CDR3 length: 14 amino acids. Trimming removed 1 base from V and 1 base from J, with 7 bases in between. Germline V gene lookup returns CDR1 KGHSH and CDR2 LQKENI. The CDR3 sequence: CASSPQGSNTEAFF. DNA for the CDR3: TGTGCCAGCTCACCACAGGGGTCGAACACTGAAGCTTTCTTT.

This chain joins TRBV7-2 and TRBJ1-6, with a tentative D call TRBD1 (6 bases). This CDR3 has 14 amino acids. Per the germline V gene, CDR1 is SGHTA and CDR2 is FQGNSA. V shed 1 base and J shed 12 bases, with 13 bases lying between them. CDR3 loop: CASSLEGRGVPLHF. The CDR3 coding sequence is TGTGCCAGCAGCTTAGAGGGTAGGGGGGTACCCCTCCACTTT.

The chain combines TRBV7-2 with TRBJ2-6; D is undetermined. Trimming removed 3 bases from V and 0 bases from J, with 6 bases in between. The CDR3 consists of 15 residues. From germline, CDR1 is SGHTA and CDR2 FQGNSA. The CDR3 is CASSFRDSGANVLTF. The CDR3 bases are TGTGCCAGCAGCTTTCGTGACTCTGGGGCCAACGTCCTGACTTTC.

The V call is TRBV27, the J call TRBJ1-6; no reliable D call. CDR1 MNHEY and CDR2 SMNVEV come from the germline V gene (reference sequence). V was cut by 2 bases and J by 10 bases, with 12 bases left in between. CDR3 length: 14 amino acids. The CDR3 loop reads CASSLNTAGSPLHF. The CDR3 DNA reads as TGTGCCAGCAGTTTAAACACGGCGGGATCACCCCTCCACTTT.

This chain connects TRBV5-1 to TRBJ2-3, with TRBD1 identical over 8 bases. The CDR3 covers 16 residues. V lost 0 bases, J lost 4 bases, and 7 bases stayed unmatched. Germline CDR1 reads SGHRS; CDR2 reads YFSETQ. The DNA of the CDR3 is TGCGCCAGCAGCTTGGTAGGGCAGGGGGCGCCAGATACGCAGTATTTT. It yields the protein CASSLVGQGAPDTQYF.

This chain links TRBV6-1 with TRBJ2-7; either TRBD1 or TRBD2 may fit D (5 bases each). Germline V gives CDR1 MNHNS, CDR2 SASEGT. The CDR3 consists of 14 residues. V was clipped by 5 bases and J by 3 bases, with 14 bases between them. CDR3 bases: TGTGCCAGCAGTATCCGGGACGGACTCTACGAGCAGTACTTC. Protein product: CASSIRDGLYEQYF.

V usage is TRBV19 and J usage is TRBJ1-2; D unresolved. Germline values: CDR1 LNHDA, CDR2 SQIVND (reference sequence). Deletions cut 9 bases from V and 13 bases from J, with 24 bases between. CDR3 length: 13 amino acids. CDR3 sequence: CASAPKDTRAFTF. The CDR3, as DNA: TGTGCCAGCGCTCCCAAGGATACCCGGGCTTTCACCTTC.

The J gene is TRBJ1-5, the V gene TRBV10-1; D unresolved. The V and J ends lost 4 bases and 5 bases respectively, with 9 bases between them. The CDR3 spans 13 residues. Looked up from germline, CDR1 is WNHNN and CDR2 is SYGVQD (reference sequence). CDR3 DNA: TGCGCCAGCAGTGGAGGGATCCATCAGCCCCAGCATTTT. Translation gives CASSGGIHQPQHF.

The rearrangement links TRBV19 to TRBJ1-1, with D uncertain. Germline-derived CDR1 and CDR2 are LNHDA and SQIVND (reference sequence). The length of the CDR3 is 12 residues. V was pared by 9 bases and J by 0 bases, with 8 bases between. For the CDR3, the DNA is TGTGCCAGCGGACGTTTGAACACTGAAGCTTTCTTT. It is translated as CASGRLNTEAFF.

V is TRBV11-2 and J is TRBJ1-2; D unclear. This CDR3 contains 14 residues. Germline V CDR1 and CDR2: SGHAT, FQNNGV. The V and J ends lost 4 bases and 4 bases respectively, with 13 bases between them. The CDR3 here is CASSYLDGFYGYTF. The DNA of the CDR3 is TGTGCCAGCAGCTACTTGGACGGGTTCTATGGCTACACCTTC.

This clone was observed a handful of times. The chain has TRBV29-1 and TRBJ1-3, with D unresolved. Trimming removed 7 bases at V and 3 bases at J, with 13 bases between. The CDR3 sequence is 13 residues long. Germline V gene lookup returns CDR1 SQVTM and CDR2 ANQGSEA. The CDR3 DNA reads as TGCAGCGCCGGCCTGACTGGTGGAAACACCATATATTTT. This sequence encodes CSAGLTGGNTIYF.

CDR3 loop: CASSPDGPSSGNTIYF. CDR3 coding DNA: TGTGCCAGTAGCCCGGACGGTCCCAGCTCTGGAAACACCATATATTTT. The chain uses TRBV19 and TRBJ1-3, with D unclear. This CDR3 is built from 16 residues. V was trimmed by 6 bases and J by 0 bases, leaving 15 bases between them. The germline V gene has CDR1 LNHDA and CDR2 SQIVND (reference sequence).

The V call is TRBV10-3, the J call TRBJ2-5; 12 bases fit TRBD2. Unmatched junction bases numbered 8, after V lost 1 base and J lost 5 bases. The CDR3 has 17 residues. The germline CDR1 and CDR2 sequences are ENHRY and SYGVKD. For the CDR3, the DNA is TGTGCCATCAGTGAGTTTCTAGCGGGGGGGCCAGGTGAGACCCAGTACTTC. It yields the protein CAISEFLAGGPGETQYF.

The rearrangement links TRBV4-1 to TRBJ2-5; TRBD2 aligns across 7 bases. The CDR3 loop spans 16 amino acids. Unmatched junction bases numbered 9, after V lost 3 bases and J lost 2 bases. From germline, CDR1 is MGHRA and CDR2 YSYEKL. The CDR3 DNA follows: TGCGCCAGCAGCCAGGCCTTAGCGGGCGTTCAAGAGACCCAGTACTTC. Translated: CASSQALAGVQETQYF.

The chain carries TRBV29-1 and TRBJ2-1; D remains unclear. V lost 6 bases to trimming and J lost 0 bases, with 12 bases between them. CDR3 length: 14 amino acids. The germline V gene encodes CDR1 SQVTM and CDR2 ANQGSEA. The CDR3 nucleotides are TGCAGCGTCCGCCCCAAGAGCTCCTACAATGAGCAGTTCTTC. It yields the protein CSVRPKSSYNEQFF.

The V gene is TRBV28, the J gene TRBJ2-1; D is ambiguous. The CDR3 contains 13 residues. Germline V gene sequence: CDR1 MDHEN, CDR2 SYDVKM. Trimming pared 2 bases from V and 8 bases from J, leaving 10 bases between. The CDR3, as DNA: TGTGCCAGCAGTTTAGCGGCCGTGGATGAGCAGTTCTTC. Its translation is CASSLAAVDEQFF.

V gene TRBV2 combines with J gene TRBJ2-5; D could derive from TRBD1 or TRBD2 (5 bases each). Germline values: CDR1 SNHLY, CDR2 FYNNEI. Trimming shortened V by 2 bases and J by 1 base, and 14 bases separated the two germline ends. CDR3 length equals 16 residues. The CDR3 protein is CASSEWGGPSQETQYF. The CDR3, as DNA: TGTGCCAGCAGTGAATGGGGCGGGCCGTCCCAAGAGACCCAGTACTTC.